This T cell receptor (beta chain) was found in a study of CD8+ T cells in alopecia areata (dated by TCRdb to 2016 to 2019). In the study overall: Female C3H/HeJ recipients, roughly 6-11 weeks old, were grafted with skin from C3H/HeJ donors with spontaneous alopecia (roughly 6-13 months old). In both human patients and the C3H/HeJ mouse model, the study applied high-throughput TCRbeta sequencing to look at T cell clonal expansion in alopecia areata. Scalp tissue and sorted CD4+ and CD8+ peripheral blood T cells from patchy and totalis/universalis alopecia areata patients and from healthy controls were covered by human TCRbeta sequencing. Scalp clonality was compared among normal scalp (n=4), patchy alopecia areata scalp (n=8), and alopecia totalis/universalis scalp (n=8). RNA came from the PAXgene miRNA kit for fixed scalp, the miRNeasy kit for PBMCs, and the RNeasy kit for mouse skin. Amplification of TCRbeta CDR3 regions was done by immunoSEQ multiplex PCR using 35 Vbeta forward primers and 13 Jbeta reverse primers. On the study overall, not on this receptor specifically: Compared with normal scalp, lesional scalp, particularly in alopecia totalis/universalis, had higher clonality and more expanded CD8+ clones, which suggests antigenic drive. Shared TCR sequences between patients were less evident than in mice, which may be partly attributable to HLA diversity in the patient population. Scalp TCR repertoire analysis is complicated because resident alphabeta T cells in normal human skin are also sequenced, whereas mouse skin is dominated by gammadelta T cells.

This clone was observed many times. Its antigen remains undetermined. In this entry, gene names and germline sequences are mouse ones. The CDR3 extends 4 residues past the end of the read, so its final part is completed from the germline J gene. V is clipped by 2 bases and J by 0 bases, and the sequence between their germline boundaries is 14 bases long. The CDR3 measures 15 amino acids from cysteine to phenylalanine. The DNA shown is the part of the CDR3 that was read: 33 bases, in frame from base 1. The germline V gene sets CDR1 to GKSSPN and CDR2 to SITVG. Receptors were amplified or captured by the immunoSEQ multiplex PCR assay. For TCR sequencing, RNA was extracted from every sample and reverse transcribed into cDNA to serve as template. SuperScript III was used to make first-strand cDNA, primed with a 2:1 mix of oligo-dT and random hexamers. A synthetic immune receptor repertoire was used to measure amplification bias, and any remaining bias was corrected computationally. Libraries were sequenced on Illumina HiSeq using 60 bp reads that covered the CDR3 and were read from J toward V. The study's processing was this. After raw reads were preprocessed to remove errors, the CDR3 was defined following IMGT conventions as running from the conserved cysteine to phenylalanine. Clonality was computed as 1 minus the Shannon entropy, with the entropy normalized by log2 of the number of productive unique TCRs. Whether scalp clones were CD4 or CD8 was inferred by matching scalp TCRbeta sequences against CD4 and CD8 repertoires sorted from blood. TCRdb took over this immuneACCESS table, retaining in-frame rearrangements with V and J assigned. Such tables are incomplete; in checked studies, under half of the missing clones stem from an unresolved V gene, and the remainder is unexplained. V, J and clone size reflect that table, while D and trimming were determined from the DNA. For this sample, approximately 1,800 clones appear and none is a singleton. The ten largest clones take up around 50% of the sample.

This receptor chain uses TRBV31 and TRBJ2-7; a tentative D match to TRBD2 spans 6 bases. The sequencing input was lesional skin. This TCR was recovered from a C3H/HeJ mouse with alopecia areata. For this strain, the MHC haplotype is H2-k. The sequenced part of the CDR3 DNA is TGTGCCTGGAGTGCCCCGCGGGGGGTCTCCTAT. Translation gives CAWSAPRGVSY. The CDR3, in full, reads CAWSAPRGVSYEQYF.